A single sample gave rise to the 19 T cell receptor beta chains below, sequenced in a study. Using its own MiXCR run on the RT-PCR reads, TCRdb lists one record per CDR3 protein. Of about 700,000 distinct CDR3 sequences listed, approximately 15% are singletons. The sample comprised memory CD4+ T cells from blood. These receptor sequences come from a female donor in good health, serving as a healthy control.

This clonotype was detected only once. The rearrangement joins TRBV28 to TRBJ2-5, with TRBD2 matching 11 bases. Germline V gene sequence: CDR1 MDHEN, CDR2 SYDVKM. The trim removed 3 bases at V and 4 bases at J, leaving 7 bases unmatched. The CDR3 spans 16 residues. Here the CDR3 reads CASSFSGRARGETQYF. CDR3 bases: TGTGCCAGCAGTTTTAGCGGGAGGGCCAGGGGAGAGACCCAGTACTTC. Full variable domain (outside the CDR3, taken from reference TRBV28 and TRBJ2-5): DVKVTQSSRYLVKRTGEKVFLECVQDMDHENMFWYRQDPGLGLRLIYFSYDVKMKEKGDIPEGYSVSREKKERFSLILESASTNQTSMYLCASSFSGRARGETQYFGPGTRLLVL.

The chain carries TRBV7-6 and TRBJ2-3, with 13 bases fitting TRBD2. V gave up 8 bases and J gave up 3 bases; unmatched junction bases: 11. Germline values: CDR1 SGHVS, CDR2 FNYEAQ. The CDR3 has 17 amino acids. CDR3 region: CASGMGLAGRGTDTQYF. The CDR3 nucleotides read TGTGCCAGCGGGATGGGACTAGCGGGAAGGGGGACAGATACGCAGTATTTT. Variable domain in full (rest from reference TRBV7-6 and TRBJ2-3): GAGVSQSPRYKVTKRGQDVALRCDPISGHVSLYWYRQALGQGPEFLTYFNYEAQQDKSGLPNDRFSAERPEGSISTLTIQRTEQRDSAMYRCASGMGLAGRGTDTQYFGPGTRLTVL.

This clonotype came up a few times. The V gene is TRBV28, the J gene TRBJ2-1; 8 nucleotides line up with TRBD2. CDR1 is MDHEN and CDR2 is SYDVKM in the germline V gene. After removal of 6 bases from V and 1 base from J, the junction contained 8 bases not matched to a gene. The CDR3 spans 16 residues. The CDR3 region is CASRPGGGESYNEQFF. The CDR3 DNA reads TGTGCCAGCAGACCCGGGGGGGGCGAGTCCTACAATGAGCAGTTCTTC.

This clonotype turned up a few times. The V call is TRBV20-1, the J call TRBJ1-3; D possibly corresponds to TRBD1 (6 bases). The CDR3 spans 14 residues. The V and J ends lost 1 base and 0 bases respectively, with 7 bases between them. The germline CDR1 and CDR2 sequences are DFQATT and SNEGSKA (reference sequence). CDR3 DNA sequence: TGCAGTGCTAGAGGGACAGTCTCTGGAAACACCATATATTTT. Encoded protein: CSARGTVSGNTIYF.

CDR3 nucleotide sequence: TGTGCCAGCAGCTCCGGGACAGTGGGTGAAAAACTGTTTTTT. Its protein is CASSSGTVGEKLFF. The V gene is TRBV7-9, the J gene TRBJ1-4; TRBD1 matches 7 bases. CDR3 length: 14 residues. J was trimmed by 7 bases and V by 4 bases; bases with no gene match: 6. The germline V gene encodes CDR1 SEHNR and CDR2 FQNEAQ (reference sequence).

The V call is TRBV5-4, the J call TRBJ1-1; tentatively, D is TRBD1 (5 bases). Trimming stripped 0 bases from V and 5 bases from J, with 14 bases between. CDR1 is SGHNT, CDR2 YYREEE, per germline (reference sequence). This CDR3 region has 15 residues. The CDR3 is CASSLALTGETEAFF. CDR3 nucleotides: TGTGCCAGCAGCTTGGCCTTGACGGGGGAGACTGAAGCTTTCTTT.

This clonotype was counted a few times. The CDR3 spells CASSQGRHFGNTIYF. The CDR3 nucleotides are TGCGCCAGCAGCCAAGGTCGGCATTTTGGAAACACCATATATTTT. The chain links TRBV4-3 to TRBJ1-3; the D is unclear. CDR3 size: 15 residues. Germline V gives CDR1 LGHNA, CDR2 YSLEER. V lost 1 base, J lost 3 bases, and 10 bases lay in between.

The chain links TRBV5-6 to TRBJ2-6; no clear D gene. V shed 0 bases and J shed 3 bases, with 7 bases lying between them. Germline V CDR1 and CDR2: SGHDT, YYEEEE. This CDR3 spans 15 amino acids. CDR3 DNA sequence: TGTGCCAGCAGCTTGGTGGGTAATGGGGCCAACGTCCTGACTTTC. This encodes CASSLVGNGANVLTF.

This clonotype was counted between two and nine times. This chain uses TRBV10-3 with TRBJ2-5, with 8 bases identical to TRBD2. The germline V gene has CDR1 ENHRY and CDR2 SYGVKD. The CDR3 loop spans 16 amino acids. The ends lost 5 bases at V and 5 bases at J; junction bases unmatched: 13. The CDR3 spells CAISPSTSELRETQYF. CDR3 coding DNA: TGTGCCATCAGTCCTTCGACTAGCGAGCTCCGGGAGACCCAGTACTTC.

This clonotype occurred a few times. The chain links TRBV5-1 to TRBJ1-4; D is unclear. Trimming left V 0 bases short and J 2 bases short, with 5 bases between. The CDR3 is made up of 14 amino acids. Looked up from germline, CDR1 is SGHRS and CDR2 is YFSETQ. The CDR3: CASSLDSTNEKLFF. The CDR3 nucleotides read TGCGCCAGCAGCTTGGACTCGACTAATGAAAAACTGTTTTTT.

The J gene is TRBJ1-1, the V gene TRBV3-1, with D possibly being TRBD1 (5 bases). The V gene's germline CDR1 is LGHDT and CDR2 YNNKEL (reference sequence). Trimming cost V 4 bases and J 11 bases, with 26 bases left between them. The CDR3 sequence is 16 residues long. CDR3 nucleotide sequence: TGTGCCAGCAGCCGGGGGGGAAGTGGCGGGTGGCCGGGGGCTTTCTTT. Translating gives CASSRGGSGGWPGAFF.

This chain connects TRBV15 to TRBJ2-1; TRBD2 matches 11 bases. V lost 3 bases to trimming and J lost 8 bases; unmatched junction nucleotides: 21. The CDR3 totals 20 residues. From germline, CDR1 is LNHNV and CDR2 YYDKDF (reference sequence). CDR3 nucleotides: TGTGCCACCAGCAGCCCAAAGACTAGCGGGGCGGCAACCCATGAAGATGAGCAGTTCTTC. Translated, it gives CATSSPKTSGAATHEDEQFF.

The chain is built from TRBV7-2 and TRBJ2-7; TRBD2 might be the D (6 bases). V shed 1 base and J shed 5 bases, with 15 bases lying between them. The CDR3 covers 15 residues. Germline CDR1 SGHTA, CDR2 FQGNSA. The CDR3 protein is CASSLGLARSHEQYF. In DNA form, the CDR3 reads TGTGCCAGCAGCTTAGGTCTAGCGAGATCCCACGAGCAGTACTTC.

This sequence joins TRBV7-9 and TRBJ2-2; D gene ambiguous. The CDR3 has 15 amino acids. CDR1 SEHNR and CDR2 FQNEAQ come from the germline V gene (reference sequence). The germline V and J ends were trimmed by 2 bases and 3 bases, with 10 bases remaining between them. The CDR3 region is CASSLLGPDTGELFF. In DNA form, the CDR3 reads TGTGCCAGCAGCTTATTAGGTCCCGACACCGGGGAGCTGTTTTTT.

This clonotype has more than one count but fewer than ten. The chain employs TRBV5-1 and TRBJ2-3; 8 bases line up with TRBD2. This CDR3 comprises 15 residues. Germline V gene lookup returns CDR1 SGHRS and CDR2 YFSETQ. With 0 bases clipped from V and 4 bases from J, the junction kept 4 bases outside the gene matches. The CDR3 nucleotides read TGCGCCAGCAGCTTGGCGGGACTAGAGGCAGATACGCAGTATTTT. Its translation: CASSLAGLEADTQYF.

The rearrangement uses TRBV24-1 and TRBJ2-2; TRBD2 is a possible D gene (7 bases). Germline values: CDR1 KGHDR, CDR2 SFDVKD. The CDR3 consists of 17 residues. The V end lost 2 bases, the J end lost 7 bases, and 19 bases lay between the germline ends. CDR3 residues: CATSDWLRGGGSGELFF. The CDR3 nucleotides are TGTGCCACCAGTGATTGGCTGAGGGGGGGCGGAAGCGGGGAGCTGTTTTTT.

This clonotype was counted a few times. The chain recombines TRBV20-1 with TRBJ1-1; D possibly corresponds to TRBD1 (5 bases). CDR3 length: 12 residues. Germline CDR1 and CDR2: DFQATT and SNEGSKA (reference sequence). Deletions cut 6 bases from V and 7 bases from J, with 15 bases between. The DNA of the CDR3 is TGCAGTGCCATAAGAGGGGTCAGTGAAGCTTTCTTT. It specifies CSAIRGVSEAFF.

This clonotype was recorded at least ten times. The chain combines TRBV15 with TRBJ2-1, with 11 bases fitting TRBD1. The ends lost 0 bases at V and 6 bases at J; junction bases unmatched: 10. CDR3 length equals 18 residues. Germline lookup yields CDR1 LNHNV and CDR2 YYDKDF (reference sequence). For the CDR3, the DNA is TGTGCCACCAGCAGAGATTCCCCTGGACAGGGGGCTGGCAATGAGCAGTTCTTC. Translating gives CATSRDSPGQGAGNEQFF.

V and J are TRBV28 and TRBJ2-1, with unresolved D. The germline gives CDR1 MDHEN, CDR2 SYDVKM. This CDR3 comprises 14 residues. Trimming took 6 bases from V and 5 from J, leaving 14 bases between them. CDR3 amino acids: CASRGGNTDNEQFF. The CDR3 coding sequence is TGTGCCAGCAGGGGTGGGAACACTGACAATGAGCAGTTCTTC.